Each of the 20 T cell receptor beta chains below was sequenced from the same sample in a study of T cell responses to AZD1222 COVID-19 vaccine. Assay: immunoSEQ multiplex PCR; the TCRdb copy retains only in-frame clones and omits some. The sample has some 190,000 clones; 85% to 90% are singletons. Sequenced here: peripheral blood, sampled on day 0 of AZD1222 vaccination. The receptors were sampled from an adult in good health.

Here the CDR3 reads CASSQDGQGSYGYTF. The CDR3 DNA sequence: TGCGCCAGCAGCCAAGACGGACAGGGAAGCTATGGCTACACCTTC. The J gene is TRBJ1-2, the V gene TRBV4-3; TRBD1 matches 8 bases. Germline CDR1 is LGHNA and CDR2 is YSLEER. Trimming at V came to 0 bases and at J to 4 bases, leaving 4 bases not matched to a gene. The CDR3 covers 15 residues.

The rearrangement joins TRBV24-1 to TRBJ2-3; no reliable D call. The V end lost 7 bases, the J end lost 4 bases, and 8 bases lay between the germline ends. Germline-derived CDR1 and CDR2 are KGHDR and SFDVKD. The CDR3 length is 12 residues. CDR3 protein: CATRGLADTQYF. The CDR3 DNA follows: TGTGCCACCAGAGGGTTAGCAGATACGCAGTATTTT.

This rearrangement joins TRBV5-1 to TRBJ1-1, with no clear D. The CDR3 runs to 11 residues. The V end lost 8 bases, the J end lost 3 bases, and 8 bases lay between the germline ends. CDR1 and CDR2 from the germline V gene are SGHRS and YFSETQ. The CDR3 DNA reads as TGCGCCAGTGAAGGTGACACTGAAGCTTTCTTT. Translated, it gives CASEGDTEAFF.

The rearrangement uses TRBV3-1 (or the pseudogene TRBV3-2) and TRBJ1-3, with unresolved D. The CDR3 loop spans 13 amino acids. Germline V gene data show CDR1 as LGHDT and CDR2 as YNNKEL (reference sequence). The V and J ends lost 5 bases and 0 bases respectively, with 5 bases between them. CDR3 sequence reads: CASSASSGNTIYF. The CDR3 DNA reads as TGTGCCAGCAGCGCCTCCTCTGGAAACACCATATATTTT.

This clone was counted a few times. The chain uses TRBV4-3 and TRBJ1-1; D ambiguous. Looked up from germline, CDR1 is LGHNA and CDR2 is YSLEER. V was clipped by 0 bases and J by 1 base, with 6 bases between them. The CDR3 contains 14 residues. The CDR3 loop is CASSQDLENTEAFF. The DNA of the CDR3 is TGCGCCAGCAGCCAAGACCTCGAGAACACTGAAGCTTTCTTT.

The chain employs TRBV4-2 and TRBJ2-3; 13 bases line up with TRBD2. This CDR3 region has 15 residues. Germline V gene sequence: CDR1 LGHNA, CDR2 YNFKEQ. The J segment lost 6 bases and the V segment lost 5 bases, leaving 5 bases of the junction unmatched. CDR3 region: CASSWTSGGQDTQYF. The CDR3 DNA sequence: TGTGCCAGCAGCTGGACTAGCGGGGGCCAGGATACGCAGTATTTT.

The V gene is TRBV2, the J gene TRBJ1-1, with D perhaps TRBD1 (5 bases). Germline V CDR1 and CDR2: SNHLY, FYNNEI. V lost 4 bases and J lost 8, with 11 bases in between. CDR3 length: 12 residues. In nucleotides, the CDR3 is TGTGCCAGCAGTGCAGGGTGGGGAGAAGCTTTCTTT. Encoded protein: CASSAGWGEAFF. Full variable domain (outside the CDR3, taken from reference TRBV2 and TRBJ1-1): EPEVTQTPSHQVTQMGQEVILRCVPISNHLYFYWYRQILGQKVEFLVSFYNNEISEKSEIFDDQFSVERPDGSNFTLKIRSTKLEDSAMYFCASSAGWGEAFFGQGTRLTVV.

V usage is TRBV7-2 and J usage is TRBJ2-7; 10 bases are shared with TRBD1. Germline lookup yields CDR1 SGHTA and CDR2 FQGNSA. The J segment lost 1 base and the V segment lost 3 bases, leaving 3 bases of the junction unmatched. The CDR3 is 15 amino acids. DNA for the CDR3: TGTGCCAGCAGCTTGGACAGGGGGGGGTCCTACGAGCAGTACTTC. This gives the protein CASSLDRGGSYEQYF.

This clone was observed a few times. At one boundary the junction diverges from the germline segment, which might be a read error. The chain carries TRBV11-2 and TRBJ2-7; possibly TRBD2 for D (5 bases). The CDR3 has 11 amino acids. Germline V gives CDR1 SGHAT, CDR2 FQNNGV. DNA of the CDR3: TGTGCCAGCAGCTTAGGGACTCCCCAGAGCTTC. Amino acids: CASSLGTPQSF.

This chain links TRBV10-3 with TRBJ2-7, with 11 bases lining up with TRBD1. The CDR3 consists of 18 residues. Trimming at V came to 1 base and at J to 0 bases, leaving 8 bases not matched to a gene. Germline V lookup: CDR1 ENHRY, CDR2 SYGVKD. CDR3 sequence: CAISEYLGTGGYSYEQYF. The CDR3 coding sequence is TGTGCCATCAGTGAGTACCTAGGGACAGGGGGATACTCCTACGAGCAGTACTTC.

CDR3 protein: CASSLSSYEQYF. Written as DNA, the CDR3 is TGTGCCAGCAGCTTGTCGAGCTACGAGCAGTACTTC. The chain is built from TRBV5-8 and TRBJ2-7; D ambiguous. Germline V CDR1 and CDR2: SGHTS, YDEGEE. This CDR3 spans 12 amino acids. The ends were cut back, 1 base at V and 3 bases at J, with 5 bases in the middle.

J is TRBJ2-7 and V is TRBV7-3; D not resolved. Germline values: CDR1 SGHTA, CDR2 FQGTGA. The CDR3 length is 14 residues. The V gene lost 5 bases and the J gene lost 1 base, with 12 bases spanning the gap. The DNA for the CDR3 is TGTGCCAGCAGCGGGGAACTGACTTCCTACGAGCAGTACTTC. As protein: CASSGELTSYEQYF.

The chain uses TRBV5-1 and TRBJ1-6, with TRBD1 matching 7 bases. CDR3 length: 14 residues. Germline-derived CDR1 and CDR2 are SGHRS and YFSETQ. With V trimmed by 5 bases and J by 8 bases, 7 bases remained unmatched. For the CDR3, the DNA is TGCGCCAGCAGTCGAGGTACAGGGGATTCACCCCTCCACTTT. Protein sequence: CASSRGTGDSPLHF.

V is TRBV12-3 or TRBV12-4 and J is TRBJ1-2; D unresolved. V lost 7 bases to trimming and J lost 4 bases, with 10 bases between them. This CDR3 is 12 amino acids long. CDR3 in amino acids: CASTGSGYGYTF. CDR3 in DNA: TGTGCCAGCACCGGGTCGGGCTATGGCTACACCTTC.

This clone was observed a few times. The chain recombines TRBV7-9 with TRBJ2-7; D call uncertain. CDR1 SEHNR and CDR2 FQNEAQ come from the germline V gene (reference sequence). The CDR3 sequence is 14 residues long. Between the trimmed V and J ends, which lost 6 bases and 5 bases, there was a span of 17 bases. CDR3 sequence (DNA): TGTGCCAGCAGTTTCACCGGGCCTGGGGACGAGCAGTACTTC. The encoded protein is CASSFTGPGDEQYF.

The chain recombines TRBV7-3 with TRBJ2-7; D uncertain. Germline CDR1 is SGHTA and CDR2 is FQGTGA. This CDR3 contains 14 residues. Trimming took 5 bases from V and 6 from J, leaving 17 bases between them. CDR3 sequence (DNA): TGTGCCAGCAGCGCTCAAGGCGTGACGGGCGAGCAGTACTTC. As protein: CASSAQGVTGEQYF. Full variable domain (remainder filled in from reference TRBV7-3 and TRBJ2-7): GAGVSQTPSNKVTEKGKYVELRCDPISGHTALYWYRQSLGQGPEFLIYFQGTGAADDSGLPNDRFFAVRPEGSVSTLKIQRTERGDSAVYLCASSAQGVTGEQYFGPGTRLTVT.

V usage is TRBV2 and J usage is TRBJ1-2; D is unresolved. CDR3 length equals 15 residues. Looked up from germline, CDR1 is SNHLY and CDR2 is FYNNEI. The germline V and J ends were trimmed by 2 bases and 4 bases, with 14 bases remaining between them. The CDR3: CASSERREGTYGYTF. Here the CDR3 DNA reads TGTGCCAGCAGTGAAAGGAGGGAGGGAACCTATGGCTACACCTTC.

This clone was detected only a few times. This chain links TRBV2 with TRBJ1-5, with 7 bases matching TRBD1. This CDR3 region has 15 residues. CDR1 is SNHLY, CDR2 FYNNEI, per germline. J gave up 2 bases and V 8 bases, and 9 bases lay outside the gene matches. The CDR3 DNA is TGTGCCAGCGGGGACAGCGCTTTGGGCAATCAGCCCCAGCATTTT. Translated, it gives CASGDSALGNQPQHF.

The chain has TRBV6-5 and TRBJ1-2, with D possibly matching TRBD1 (6 bases). This CDR3 has 13 residues. CDR1 and CDR2 (germline): MNHEY, SVGAGI. The V end was cut by 9 bases, the J end by 0 bases, with 11 bases between. CDR3: CARGTQTNYGYTF. DNA for the CDR3: TGTGCCAGAGGGACACAAACTAACTATGGCTACACCTTC.

This sequence joins TRBV3-1 (or the pseudogene TRBV3-2) and TRBJ1-1, with a possible D match to TRBD1 (5 bases). Trimming removed 0 bases at V and 10 bases at J, with 12 bases between. Germline CDR1 LGHDT, CDR2 YNNKEL (reference sequence). This CDR3 comprises 13 residues. The CDR3 DNA is TGTGCCAGCAGCCAAGAGATACAGGCCGGAGCTTTCTTT. This encodes CASSQEIQAGAFF.